The rows below give T cell receptor beta chains drawn from one sample of a study of shared clonotypes between healthy human individuals. Sequenced by immunoSEQ multiplex PCR; TCRdb stores in-frame clones only, minus some. Of roughly 2,000,000 clones listed, about 95% are singletons. Sequencing was done on a sample of naive CD8+ T cells sorted from blood. These receptors came from a man between 18 and 29 years old in good health. Each CDR3 is given with its conserved first and last residue. Fields, in order: CDR3 DNA, CDR3 protein, J gene, D gene, V gene, clone size. A D gene is named only where the DNA matches it firmly. Rows give clone size only sometimes, using once, few, many, or a class for an expanded clone.

cdr3_nt: TGTGCCAGCAGCTTAACGACAGAAACCTACGAGCAGTACTTC
cdr3_aa: CASSLTTETYEQYF
j_call: TRBJ2-7
d_call: .
v_call: TRBV13
clone_size: .

cdr3_nt: TGTGCCATCAGTGAAAGTGAAAAGGGGGGCACAGATACGCAGTATTTT
cdr3_aa: CAISESEKGGTDTQYF
j_call: TRBJ2-3
d_call: .
v_call: TRBV10-3
clone_size: once

cdr3_nt: TGTGCCAGCAGCAGTAGTCACACCGGGGAGCTGTTTTTT
cdr3_aa: CASSSSHTGELFF
j_call: TRBJ2-2
d_call: .
v_call: TRBV7-6
clone_size: .

cdr3_nt: TGTGCCAGTAGTATAGTAGGAATCCTCAATGAGCAGTTCTTC
cdr3_aa: CASSIVGILNEQFF
j_call: TRBJ2-1
d_call: .
v_call: TRBV19
clone_size: .

cdr3_nt: TGCGCCAGCAGTGAGTGGCGGGGAGGGATAGATGAGCAGTTCTTC
cdr3_aa: CASSEWRGGIDEQFF
j_call: TRBJ2-1
d_call: TRBD2
v_call: TRBV10-2
clone_size: .

cdr3_nt: TGTGCCATCAGTGAGTCGGTAGCGGGGGGATTCACAGATACGCAGTATTTT
cdr3_aa: CAISESVAGGFTDTQYF
j_call: TRBJ2-3
d_call: TRBD2
v_call: TRBV10-3
clone_size: .

cdr3_nt: TGTGCCAGCAGTCACAGGGTCTCCTACGAGCAGTACTTC
cdr3_aa: CASSHRVSYEQYF
j_call: TRBJ2-7
d_call: .
v_call: TRBV27
clone_size: .

cdr3_nt: TGTGCCATCTTAGAAGCGGGCCTCACAGATACGCAGTATTTT
cdr3_aa: CAILEAGLTDTQYF
j_call: TRBJ2-3
d_call: .
v_call: TRBV2
clone_size: .

cdr3_nt: TGCGCCAGCAGCGACCCGGGACTAAATCGACAGACCCAGTACTTC
cdr3_aa: CASSDPGLNRQTQYF
j_call: TRBJ2-5
d_call: TRBD2
v_call: TRBV4-1
clone_size: once

cdr3_nt: TGTGCCAGCAGTAGGGACCGACAGGCCCCCGGGGAGCTGTTTTTT
cdr3_aa: CASSRDRQAPGELFF
j_call: TRBJ2-2
d_call: .
v_call: TRBV28
clone_size: .

cdr3_nt: TGTGCCAGCACCCCCGGGTTTTCCTCGTACTACGAGCAGTACTTC
cdr3_aa: CASTPGFSSYYEQYF
j_call: TRBJ2-7
d_call: .
v_call: TRBV28
clone_size: .

cdr3_nt: TGTGCCAGCAGCTCACCGGAGCGGGCTTACCAAGAGACCCAGTACTTC
cdr3_aa: CASSSPERAYQETQYF
j_call: TRBJ2-5
d_call: .
v_call: TRBV7-8
clone_size: .

cdr3_nt: TGTGCCAGCAGCGTAGACGGAGTGGAGATGTCTGGAAACACCATATATTTT
cdr3_aa: CASSVDGVEMSGNTIYF
j_call: TRBJ1-3
d_call: .
v_call: TRBV9
clone_size: .

cdr3_nt: TGTGCCAGCAGCTTGGGACAGAATCCCTACGAGCAGTACTTC
cdr3_aa: CASSLGQNPYEQYF
j_call: TRBJ2-7
d_call: .
v_call: TRBV5-6
clone_size: .

cdr3_nt: TGCGCCAGCAGTGAATTTGGGACAGGGATCCACGAGCAGTACTTC
cdr3_aa: CASSEFGTGIHEQYF
j_call: TRBJ2-7
d_call: TRBD1
v_call: TRBV10-2
clone_size: once

cdr3_nt: TGTGCCAGCATCGGGGGTAACACTGAAGCTTTCTTT
cdr3_aa: CASIGGNTEAFF
j_call: TRBJ1-1
d_call: .
v_call: TRBV11-2
clone_size: few

cdr3_nt: TGTGCCAGCAGTCGGGACAGGGTGGATGGCTACACCTTC
cdr3_aa: CASSRDRVDGYTF
j_call: TRBJ1-2
d_call: TRBD1
v_call: TRBV6-5
clone_size: .

cdr3_nt: TGCGCCAGCAGCCCCGGACTAGCGGGAGGGGGAGATACGCAGTATTTT
cdr3_aa: CASSPGLAGGGDTQYF
j_call: TRBJ2-3
d_call: TRBD2
v_call: TRBV5-1
clone_size: .

cdr3_nt: TGCGCCAGCAGCCAGACAGGGGCTGGCTACACCTTC
cdr3_aa: CASSQTGAGYTF
j_call: TRBJ1-2
d_call: TRBD1
v_call: TRBV4-1
clone_size: once

cdr3_nt: TGTGCCACCAGCAGAGATCTCGGCATTGGAAACACCATATATTTT
cdr3_aa: CATSRDLGIGNTIYF
j_call: TRBJ1-3
d_call: .
v_call: TRBV15
clone_size: .

cdr3_nt: TGCAGCGTTGAAGATCGGTTAGCGGGGCCTAGCACAGATACGCAGTATTTT
cdr3_aa: CSVEDRLAGPSTDTQYF
j_call: TRBJ2-3
d_call: TRBD2
v_call: TRBV29-1
clone_size: .

cdr3_nt: TGTGCCAGCAGCTTATTTTTATCCGGCTACACCTTC
cdr3_aa: CASSLFLSGYTF
j_call: TRBJ1-2
d_call: .
v_call: TRBV7-9
clone_size: once

cdr3_nt: TGCGCCAGCAGCTTGGGACAGTCCACTGAAGCTTTCTTT
cdr3_aa: CASSLGQSTEAFF
j_call: TRBJ1-1
d_call: .
v_call: TRBV5-1
clone_size: .

cdr3_nt: TGTGCCTGGAGTGTACAATACGAGCAGTACTTC
cdr3_aa: CAWSVQYEQYF
j_call: TRBJ2-7
d_call: .
v_call: TRBV30
clone_size: .

cdr3_nt: TGTGCCAGCAACGGCAAGGAGGATTCACCCCTCCACTTT
cdr3_aa: CASNGKEDSPLHF
j_call: TRBJ1-6
d_call: .
v_call: TRBV9
clone_size: .

cdr3_nt: TGTGCCAGCAGTTCAGGGAGCTCCTACAATGAGCAGTTCTTC
cdr3_aa: CASSSGSSYNEQFF
j_call: TRBJ2-1
d_call: .
v_call: TRBV9
clone_size: .

cdr3_nt: TGCGCCAGCAGAGGCCTCGGGACTAGGATGGATACGCAGTATTTT
cdr3_aa: CASRGLGTRMDTQYF
j_call: TRBJ2-3
d_call: TRBD2
v_call: TRBV5-1
clone_size: .

cdr3_nt: TGCGCCAGCACGGGGGGGAGGAGCTACGAGCAGTACTTC
cdr3_aa: CASTGGRSYEQYF
j_call: TRBJ2-7
d_call: TRBD2
v_call: TRBV10-2
clone_size: .

cdr3_nt: TGTGCCAGCAGATCGGGGATGGACACCGGGGAGCTGTTTTTT
cdr3_aa: CASRSGMDTGELFF
j_call: TRBJ2-2
d_call: .
v_call: TRBV7-9
clone_size: .

cdr3_nt: TGTGCCAGCAGCTTTGGCTCCTACGAGCAGTACTTC
cdr3_aa: CASSFGSYEQYF
j_call: TRBJ2-7
d_call: .
v_call: TRBV11-2
clone_size: .

cdr3_nt: TGTGCCAGCAGCGTAGGTCTATCGCGGACAGATACGCAGTATTTT
cdr3_aa: CASSVGLSRTDTQYF
j_call: TRBJ2-3
d_call: .
v_call: TRBV9
clone_size: .

cdr3_nt: TGTGCCAGCAGCCTGTTGGGCGGGTACACAGATACGCAGTATTTT
cdr3_aa: CASSLLGGYTDTQYF
j_call: TRBJ2-3
d_call: .
v_call: TRBV7-8
clone_size: once

cdr3_nt: TGTGCCAGCAGCTTACTAAACAGGGGCCTTAATGAAAAACTGTTTTTT
cdr3_aa: CASSLLNRGLNEKLFF
j_call: TRBJ1-4
d_call: TRBD1
v_call: TRBV5-6
clone_size: .

cdr3_nt: TGCGCCAGCAGCCTCACCGGGGACGGGATCTATGGCTACACCTTC
cdr3_aa: CASSLTGDGIYGYTF
j_call: TRBJ1-2
d_call: .
v_call: TRBV4-1
clone_size: few

cdr3_nt: TGCGCCAGCAGCCAAGAGGGACAGGTGATCGCGAACACCGGGGAGCTGTTTTTT
cdr3_aa: CASSQEGQVIANTGELFF
j_call: TRBJ2-2
d_call: TRBD1
v_call: TRBV4-1
clone_size: .

cdr3_nt: TGCGCCAGCAGCTTAGCTAGCCTAGTCGATCCGGAGTTCTTC
cdr3_aa: CASSLASLVDPEFF
j_call: TRBJ2-1
d_call: .
v_call: TRBV5-1
clone_size: .

cdr3_nt: TGTGCCAGCAGCCCGGACAGGGGAAATGAGCAGTTCTTC
cdr3_aa: CASSPDRGNEQFF
j_call: TRBJ2-1
d_call: TRBD1
v_call: TRBV7-9
clone_size: .

cdr3_nt: TGTGCCAGCAGTTACTCGGGGAGGGTCAGTCAGCCCCAGCATTTT
cdr3_aa: CASSYSGRVSQPQHF
j_call: TRBJ1-5
d_call: .
v_call: TRBV6-6
clone_size: .

cdr3_nt: TGTGCCAGCAGCGTAGGACAGATCAATGAGCAGTTCTTC
cdr3_aa: CASSVGQINEQFF
j_call: TRBJ2-1
d_call: .
v_call: TRBV9
clone_size: .

cdr3_nt: TGTGCCAGCAGCTCGTCCGTAGTAGGGACCAACGGCGACAAAAACATTCAGTACTTC
cdr3_aa: CASSSSVVGTNGDKNIQYF
j_call: TRBJ2-4
d_call: .
v_call: TRBV7-9
clone_size: .

cdr3_nt: TGTGCCAGCAGCTTGAGTAGCGGGGGGGCCGCCTACGAGCAGTACTTC
cdr3_aa: CASSLSSGGAAYEQYF
j_call: TRBJ2-7
d_call: TRBD2
v_call: TRBV7-2
clone_size: .

cdr3_nt: TGTGCCAGCAGCCATAGCCCACCGGGCAGCTCCTACGAGCAGTACTTC
cdr3_aa: CASSHSPPGSSYEQYF
j_call: TRBJ2-7
d_call: .
v_call: TRBV6-9
clone_size: .

cdr3_nt: TGTGCCAGCAGTTTCTCGACAGGGGCAATAGTCTACGAGCAGTACTTC
cdr3_aa: CASSFSTGAIVYEQYF
j_call: TRBJ2-7
d_call: TRBD1
v_call: TRBV27
clone_size: .

cdr3_nt: TGTGCCAGCAGTTTTCTCGGGATGGATAATGAAAAACTGTTTTTT
cdr3_aa: CASSFLGMDNEKLFF
j_call: TRBJ1-4
d_call: .
v_call: TRBV28
clone_size: once

cdr3_nt: TGCGCCAGCAGCACCGAACCGGGGGTATACAATGAGCAGTTCTTC
cdr3_aa: CASSTEPGVYNEQFF
j_call: TRBJ2-1
d_call: .
v_call: TRBV5-1
clone_size: .

cdr3_nt: TGTGCCTGGAGTGTAGCGGGAGGTGGCGAGCAGTACTTC
cdr3_aa: CAWSVAGGGEQYF
j_call: TRBJ2-7
d_call: TRBD2
v_call: TRBV30
clone_size: .

cdr3_nt: TGTGCCAGCAGCTTGGGTGGGCCCTCCTACAATGAGCAGTTCTTC
cdr3_aa: CASSLGGPSYNEQFF
j_call: TRBJ2-1
d_call: .
v_call: TRBV7-9
clone_size: .